This TCR beta chain is from a study of vaccination and CD4 T cells after COVID-19. Study conclusions and caveats: No early post-infection timepoints were studied, and convalescent patients studied were relatively few.

At the Johns Hopkins FTIC core, DNA taken from cultured CD4+ T cells was sequenced by way of the Oncomine TCR Beta short-read assay. It was from cultured CD4+ T cells that genomic DNA was extracted. TCRdb reprocessed the PCR reads with MiXCR, giving one entry per CDR3 protein. The sample shows 9,900 or so distinct CDR3 sequences, about 32% of them seen only once. Treatment described: roughly 10-day PBMC culture with coronavirus spike peptide pools or control peptides (ViraFEST assay). Collection of the unexposed donor's CD4+ T cells took place before the COVID-19 pandemic (2011-2018). With peptide pools, ViraFEST first expanded antigen-specific T cells and afterwards sequenced their TCRs. Upon completion of more than 9 days of culture, CD4+ T cells were isolated via negative selection. Unexposed donors' CD4+ T cells were tested against SARS-CoV-2 S/N and four cold-coronavirus spikes when cell numbers allowed.

Per germline, CDR1 SQVTM and CDR2 ANQGSEA. V lost 3 bases and J lost 8, with 7 bases in between. The CDR3 totals 10 residues. This clonotype has only a few counts. Its specificity is not known. The sequencing input was CD4+ T cells from blood, cultured in vitro. The clonotype originates from a human donor in good health. V and J are TRBV29-1 and TRBJ1-2, with D possibly being TRBD1 (5 bases). The CDR3 region has the DNA TGCAGCGTTGACGGGGACGGCTACACCTTC. Amino acid sequence: CSVDGDGYTF.